The 11 T cell receptor beta chains presented below share a single source sample, sequenced in a study of shared clonotypes between healthy human individuals. Assay: immunoSEQ multiplex PCR; the TCRdb copy retains only in-frame clones and omits some. The sample holds over 300,000 clones, roughly 87% seen once. Sequencing input: memory CD8+ T cells sorted from blood. Documented subset: CD45RO+ cells pooled with CCR7-negative TemRA cells. The receptor set was obtained from a man younger than 30 in good health.

The chain is built from TRBV14 and TRBJ2-7; 12 bases match TRBD2. The CDR3 is 16 residues long. J lost 3 bases, V lost 3 bases, and 6 bases had no gene match. The V gene's germline CDR1 is SGHDN and CDR2 FVKESK. CDR3 sequence (DNA): TGTGCCAGCAGCCATACGGGACTAGCGGGCAGCTACGAGCAGTACTTC. Protein sequence: CASSHTGLAGSYEQYF.

The rearrangement uses TRBV9 and TRBJ2-1; 9 nucleotides line up with TRBD1. There are 15 residues in the CDR3. The germline gives CDR1 SGDLS, CDR2 YYNGEE. The V gene end was trimmed by 4 bases and the J gene end by 5 bases; junction bases not matched to a gene: 7. CDR3 sequence: CASSRYRDRDNEQFF. In DNA, the CDR3 is TGTGCCAGCAGCAGATACCGGGACAGGGACAATGAGCAGTTCTTC.

This chain connects TRBV15 to TRBJ1-2; a possible D gene is TRBD1 (6 bases). The CDR3 sequence is 15 residues long. Germline CDR1 and CDR2: LNHNV and YYDKDF (reference sequence). The V end lost 1 base, the J end lost 5 bases, and 14 bases lay between the germline ends. The CDR3 loop is CATSRAGALPYGYTF. The CDR3, as DNA: TGTGCCACCAGCAGAGCAGGGGCCCTACCTTATGGCTACACCTTC.

V and J are TRBV10-3 and TRBJ2-2; 8 bases are shared with TRBD1. With V trimmed by 5 bases and J by 6 bases, 17 bases remained unmatched. Per germline, CDR1 ENHRY and CDR2 SYGVKD. CDR3 length equals 18 residues. The CDR3 loop is CAISNTGTGPDAAGELFF. CDR3 DNA sequence: TGTGCCATCAGTAATACCGGGACAGGCCCAGATGCCGCCGGGGAGCTGTTTTTT.

The chain recombines TRBV7-9 with TRBJ1-1, with D unclear. The V end lost 5 bases, the J end lost 10 bases, and 17 bases lay between the germline ends. Germline V gives CDR1 SEHNR, CDR2 FQNEAQ (reference sequence). This CDR3 region has 13 residues. The CDR3 protein is CASSPGPILGAFF. For the CDR3, the DNA is TGTGCCAGCAGCCCGGGCCCCATTCTGGGAGCTTTCTTT.

The chain links TRBV29-1 to TRBJ1-1; the D gene is possibly TRBD1 (5 bases). Between the trimmed V and J ends, which lost 6 bases and 11 bases, there was a span of 16 bases. The CDR3 is made up of 11 amino acids. Germline CDR1 reads SQVTM; CDR2 reads ANQGSEA. Here the CDR3 reads CSVIGAGMAFF. The CDR3 DNA is TGCAGCGTGATAGGGGCAGGGATGGCTTTCTTT.

The chain combines TRBV29-1 with TRBJ1-2, with 8 positions matching TRBD1. This CDR3 contains 12 residues. V shed 7 bases and J 8 bases; nucleotides not matched to a gene: 9. Germline assignment: CDR1 SQVTM and CDR2 ANQGSEA. CDR3: CSAETGANGYTF. CDR3 coding DNA: TGCAGCGCCGAGACAGGGGCGAACGGCTACACCTTC.

This clone has a handful of counts. This sequence joins TRBV4-1 and TRBJ2-1; the match to TRBD2 covers 7 bases. V lost 6 bases, J lost 8 bases, and 10 bases stayed unmatched. The CDR3 covers 14 residues. Germline CDR1 MGHRA, CDR2 YSYEKL. The CDR3 region has the DNA TGCGCCAGCAGTGGTAGCGGGTCCAGCGATGAGCAGTTCTTC. Encoded protein: CASSGSGSSDEQFF.

This sequence joins TRBV4-1 and TRBJ2-7, with a possible D match to TRBD2 (5 bases). Germline CDR1 is MGHRA and CDR2 is YSYEKL. The V end lost 3 bases, the J end lost 3 bases, and 15 bases lay between the germline ends. The CDR3 length is 15 residues. CDR3 in DNA: TGCGCCAGCAGCCAGACCGTATCGAGGGACTACGAGCAGTACTTC. Translated: CASSQTVSRDYEQYF.

The chain has TRBV4-3 and TRBJ2-7; D remains unclear. The ends were cut back, 1 base at V and 3 bases at J, with 10 bases in the middle. There are 14 residues in the CDR3. In germline, CDR1 is LGHNA, CDR2 YSLEER. The chain's CDR3 is CASSQADSGYEQYF. DNA for the CDR3: TGCGCCAGCAGCCAAGCAGATAGTGGCTACGAGCAGTACTTC.

The chain has TRBV29-1 and TRBJ2-1, with D possibly being TRBD1 (5 bases). Looked up from germline, CDR1 is SQVTM and CDR2 is ANQGSEA. CDR3 size: 15 residues. Trimming left V 5 bases short and J 0 bases short, with 14 bases between. Written as DNA, the CDR3 is TGCAGCGTTCAAGGGGCGGAAAGCTCCTACAATGAGCAGTTCTTC. Translating gives CSVQGAESSYNEQFF.